The rows below give T cell receptor beta chains drawn from one sample of a study of blood T cell repertoires in COVID-19. Repertoires were generated with immunoSEQ multiplex PCR, while TCRdb's copy carries only in-frame clones and drops some. The sample carries more than 250,000 clones, approximately 86% recorded once. Sample: peripheral blood. All receptors come from a woman in her thirties who had recovered from COVID-19. The CDR3 runs from the conserved cysteine through the conserved F or W. D genes are given only for firm matches. Where a row states a size, it is once, few, many or the class of an expanded clone; other rows omit it.

clone size: .; J gene: TRBJ2-1; CDR3 length: 14; V gene: TRBV10-1; D gene: TRBD1; CDR3 protein: CASRPGQGRNEQFF; CDR3 DNA: TGCGCCAGCAGACCAGGACAGGGGAGGAATGAGCAGTTCTTC
clone size: .; J gene: TRBJ1-5; CDR3 length: 15; V gene: TRBV28; D gene: TRBD1; CDR3 protein: CASSAGGWNNQPQHF; CDR3 DNA: TGTGCCAGCAGTGCAGGGGGTTGGAACAATCAGCCCCAGCATTTT
clone size: .; J gene: TRBJ1-6; CDR3 length: 18; V gene: TRBV2; D gene: TRBD1; CDR3 protein: CASSEAGRTGIINSPLHF; CDR3 DNA: TGTGCCAGCAGTGAAGCGGGCCGGACAGGGATAATTAATTCACCCCTCCACTTT
clone size: once; J gene: TRBJ2-3; CDR3 length: 17; V gene: TRBV4-1; D gene: TRBD2; CDR3 protein: CASSVGLAYSSTDTQYF; CDR3 DNA: TGCGCCAGCAGCGTGGGACTAGCGTATTCTAGCACAGATACGCAGTATTTT
clone size: .; J gene: TRBJ2-5; CDR3 length: 14; V gene: TRBV6-5; D gene: .; CDR3 protein: CASRRDKGAETQYF; CDR3 DNA: TGTGCCAGCAGACGGGACAAAGGTGCGGAGACCCAGTACTTC
clone size: .; J gene: TRBJ1-6; CDR3 length: 15; V gene: TRBV21-1; D gene: .; CDR3 protein: CASSKGGGRDSPLHF; CDR3 DNA: TGTGCCAGCAGCAAAGGGGGGGGGCGAGATTCACCCCTCCACTTT
clone size: few; J gene: TRBJ1-2; CDR3 length: 16; V gene: TRBV4-1; D gene: TRBD1; CDR3 protein: CASSQMGQGANYGYTF; CDR3 DNA: TGCGCCAGCAGCCAGATGGGACAGGGTGCTAACTATGGCTACACCTTC
clone size: .; J gene: TRBJ2-5; CDR3 length: 15; V gene: TRBV7-2; D gene: TRBD2; CDR3 protein: CASSLGGGVVETQYF; CDR3 DNA: TGTGCCAGCAGCTTGGGGGGAGGGGTGGTAGAGACCCAGTACTTC
clone size: .; J gene: TRBJ1-4; CDR3 length: 14; V gene: TRBV5-1; D gene: TRBD1; CDR3 protein: CASSSGTGKEKLFF; CDR3 DNA: TGCGCCAGCAGCTCCGGGACAGGGAAAGAAAAACTGTTTTTT
clone size: .; J gene: TRBJ2-1; CDR3 length: 16; V gene: TRBV19; D gene: .; CDR3 protein: CASSIDLGEPYNEQFF; CDR3 DNA: TGTGCCAGTAGTATAGATCTCGGGGAACCCTACAATGAGCAGTTCTTC
clone size: once; J gene: TRBJ1-2; CDR3 length: 13; V gene: TRBV6-5; D gene: .; CDR3 protein: CASKQGLDYGYTF; CDR3 DNA: TGTGCCAGCAAGCAGGGGCTCGACTATGGCTACACCTTC
clone size: .; J gene: TRBJ2-3; CDR3 length: 14; V gene: TRBV15; D gene: .; CDR3 protein: CATSRAGVADTQYF; CDR3 DNA: TGTGCCACCAGCAGAGCGGGAGTAGCAGATACGCAGTATTTT
clone size: .; J gene: TRBJ2-2; CDR3 length: 16; V gene: TRBV5-4; D gene: TRBD2; CDR3 protein: CASSRKAGGYTGELFF; CDR3 DNA: TGTGCCAGCAGCCGCAAGGCGGGAGGGTACACCGGGGAGCTGTTTTTT
clone size: few; J gene: TRBJ2-3; CDR3 length: 18; V gene: TRBV5-1; D gene: TRBD2; CDR3 protein: CASTNPPLAGVGADTQYF; CDR3 DNA: TGCGCCAGCACCAATCCCCCACTAGCGGGAGTCGGCGCAGATACGCAGTATTTT
clone size: once; J gene: TRBJ1-2; CDR3 length: 16; V gene: TRBV5-6; D gene: .; CDR3 protein: CASSLIFRTELYGYTF; CDR3 DNA: TGTGCCAGCAGCTTGATTTTCCGGACAGAACTCTATGGCTACACCTTC
clone size: .; J gene: TRBJ2-2; CDR3 length: 11; V gene: TRBV30; D gene: .; CDR3 protein: CASVMARELFF; CDR3 DNA: TGTGCCTCAGTGATGGCCCGGGAGCTGTTTTTT
clone size: .; J gene: TRBJ2-7; CDR3 length: 16; V gene: TRBV27; D gene: TRBD1; CDR3 protein: CASSLSRTGFSYEQYF; CDR3 DNA: TGTGCCAGCAGTTTATCCCGGACAGGCTTTTCCTACGAGCAGTACTTC
clone size: .; J gene: TRBJ2-6; CDR3 length: 17; V gene: TRBV27; D gene: TRBD1; CDR3 protein: CASSLGTGGSGANVLTF; CDR3 DNA: TGTGCCAGCAGTTTGGGGACAGGGGGCTCTGGGGCCAACGTCCTGACTTTC
clone size: .; J gene: TRBJ1-6; CDR3 length: 15; V gene: TRBV2; D gene: .; CDR3 protein: CASRPNDRNNSPLHF; CDR3 DNA: TGTGCCAGCAGACCAAATGACAGGAATAATTCACCCCTCCACTTT
clone size: .; J gene: TRBJ1-5; CDR3 length: 15; V gene: TRBV28; D gene: .; CDR3 protein: CASSLLGRGTQPQHF; CDR3 DNA: TGTGCCAGCAGTTTATTGGGACGGGGGACGCAGCCCCAGCATTTT
clone size: .; J gene: TRBJ1-1; CDR3 length: 17; V gene: TRBV13; D gene: .; CDR3 protein: CASSLALSYPDGEGSFF; CDR3 DNA: TGTGCCAGCAGCTTAGCGTTAAGCTATCCGGACGGTGAGGGTTCTTTCTTT
clone size: once; J gene: TRBJ1-1; CDR3 length: 12; V gene: TRBV2; D gene: TRBD1; CDR3 protein: CASGQALTKAFF; CDR3 DNA: TGTGCCAGCGGACAGGCGTTAACTAAAGCTTTCTTT
clone size: .; J gene: TRBJ1-1; CDR3 length: 12; V gene: TRBV11-2; D gene: .; CDR3 protein: CASSLGVPEAFF; CDR3 DNA: TGTGCCAGCAGCCTCGGGGTGCCAGAAGCTTTCTTT
clone size: .; J gene: TRBJ2-3; CDR3 length: 18; V gene: TRBV6-2/TRBV6-3; D gene: TRBD2; CDR3 protein: CASSRTSGRARATDTQYF; CDR3 DNA: TGTGCCAGCAGTAGGACTAGCGGGAGGGCCCGGGCGACAGATACGCAGTATTTT
clone size: .; J gene: TRBJ1-1; CDR3 length: 14; V gene: TRBV19; D gene: TRBD1; CDR3 protein: CASSVRQGWAEAFF; CDR3 DNA: TGTGCCAGTAGTGTCCGACAGGGTTGGGCTGAAGCTTTCTTT
clone size: .; J gene: TRBJ2-1; CDR3 length: 20; V gene: TRBV5-5; D gene: .; CDR3 protein: CASRPGGGTAARRSYNEQFF; CDR3 DNA: TGTGCCAGCCGCCCCGGTGGCGGGACGGCTGCCCGCCGCTCCTACAATGAGCAGTTCTTC
clone size: .; J gene: TRBJ1-3; CDR3 length: 15; V gene: TRBV15; D gene: TRBD1; CDR3 protein: CATSRGQGRGNTIYF; CDR3 DNA: TGTGCCACCAGCAGAGGACAGGGTAGGGGAAACACCATATATTTT
clone size: .; J gene: TRBJ2-3; CDR3 length: 14; V gene: TRBV4-1; D gene: .; CDR3 protein: CASRIAASTDTQYF; CDR3 DNA: TGCGCCAGCCGCATAGCGGCTAGCACAGATACGCAGTATTTT
clone size: once; J gene: TRBJ2-7; CDR3 length: 13; V gene: TRBV18; D gene: .; CDR3 protein: CASSGGQSYEQYF; CDR3 DNA: TGTGCCAGCTCTGGAGGACAGTCCTACGAGCAGTACTTC
clone size: .; J gene: TRBJ1-5; CDR3 length: 15; V gene: TRBV7-9; D gene: .; CDR3 protein: CASSADRYSNQPQHF; CDR3 DNA: TGTGCCAGCAGCGCCGACAGGTATAGCAATCAGCCCCAGCATTTT
clone size: .; J gene: TRBJ2-7; CDR3 length: 14; V gene: TRBV2; D gene: TRBD2; CDR3 protein: CASLAGGLFYEQYF; CDR3 DNA: TGTGCCAGCTTAGCGGGGGGCCTGTTCTACGAGCAGTACTTC
clone size: .; J gene: TRBJ2-1; CDR3 length: 11; V gene: TRBV20-1; D gene: TRBD1; CDR3 protein: CSASQGDEQFF; CDR3 DNA: TGCAGTGCTAGTCAGGGGGATGAGCAGTTCTTC
clone size: .; J gene: TRBJ2-7; CDR3 length: 15; V gene: TRBV28; D gene: TRBD1; CDR3 protein: CASSFAGGASHEQYF; CDR3 DNA: TGTGCCAGCAGTTTCGCAGGGGGCGCTTCCCACGAGCAGTACTTC
clone size: few; J gene: TRBJ2-3; CDR3 length: 15; V gene: TRBV5-6; D gene: TRBD2; CDR3 protein: CASSFFSGDSDTQYF; CDR3 DNA: TGTGCCAGCAGCTTTTTTAGCGGGGATTCAGATACGCAGTATTTT
clone size: .; J gene: TRBJ2-1; CDR3 length: 15; V gene: TRBV29-1; D gene: .; CDR3 protein: CSVEDMSYSYNEQFF; CDR3 DNA: TGCAGCGTTGAAGATATGTCGTACTCCTACAATGAGCAGTTCTTC
clone size: .; J gene: TRBJ2-3; CDR3 length: 16; V gene: TRBV5-1; D gene: .; CDR3 protein: CASSLLGRADTDTQYF; CDR3 DNA: TGCGCCAGCAGCTTGCTGGGCAGGGCCGACACAGATACGCAGTATTTT
clone size: .; J gene: TRBJ2-1; CDR3 length: 12; V gene: TRBV10-1; D gene: .; CDR3 protein: CASSEGWSEQFF; CDR3 DNA: TGCGCCAGCAGTGAGGGATGGAGTGAGCAGTTCTTC
clone size: .; J gene: TRBJ2-3; CDR3 length: 11; V gene: TRBV20-1; D gene: .; CDR3 protein: CSAESTDTQYF; CDR3 DNA: TGCAGTGCCGAGAGCACAGATACGCAGTATTTT
clone size: once; J gene: TRBJ2-7; CDR3 length: 13; V gene: TRBV7-7; D gene: .; CDR3 protein: CASSLRGTHEQYF; CDR3 DNA: TGTGCTAGCAGCTTACGGGGTACCCACGAGCAGTACTTC
clone size: .; J gene: TRBJ2-7; CDR3 length: 13; V gene: TRBV5-6; D gene: .; CDR3 protein: CASSRGQHYEQYF; CDR3 DNA: TGTGCCAGCAGCCGAGGACAGCATTACGAGCAGTACTTC
clone size: .; J gene: TRBJ2-3; CDR3 length: 15; V gene: TRBV6-5; D gene: TRBD2; CDR3 protein: CASSWVAGFTDTQYF; CDR3 DNA: TGTGCCAGCAGTTGGGTAGCGGGATTCACAGATACGCAGTATTTT
clone size: .; J gene: TRBJ2-1; CDR3 length: 16; V gene: TRBV19; D gene: .; CDR3 protein: CASSLLRGRALDEQFF; CDR3 DNA: TGTGCCAGTAGTCTCCTACGAGGCAGGGCCCTCGATGAGCAGTTCTTC
clone size: .; J gene: TRBJ1-5; CDR3 length: 13; V gene: TRBV6-5; D gene: TRBD1; CDR3 protein: CASSRTGGQPQHF; CDR3 DNA: TGTGCCAGCAGCCGGACAGGGGGACAGCCCCAGCATTTT
clone size: .; J gene: TRBJ1-1; CDR3 length: 15; V gene: TRBV5-1; D gene: TRBD1; CDR3 protein: CASSLGQGARTEAFF; CDR3 DNA: TGCGCCAGCAGCTTGGGCCAGGGGGCCCGAACTGAAGCTTTCTTT
clone size: .; J gene: TRBJ2-3; CDR3 length: 14; V gene: TRBV19; D gene: .; CDR3 protein: CASKLYMRADTQYF; CDR3 DNA: TGTGCCAGTAAACTGTATATGCGGGCGGATACGCAGTATTTT
clone size: .; J gene: TRBJ2-3; CDR3 length: 12; V gene: TRBV7-6; D gene: .; CDR3 protein: CASSRGGDTQYF; CDR3 DNA: TGTGCCAGCAGCCGAGGCGGGGATACGCAGTATTTT
clone size: .; J gene: TRBJ2-1; CDR3 length: 12; V gene: TRBV19; D gene: .; CDR3 protein: CASRRIGDEQFF; CDR3 DNA: TGTGCCAGTAGAAGGATAGGGGATGAGCAGTTCTTC
clone size: .; J gene: TRBJ1-4; CDR3 length: 15; V gene: TRBV18; D gene: TRBD1; CDR3 protein: CASSLPGQRNEKLFF; CDR3 DNA: TGTGCCAGCTCACTGCCGGGACAGAGAAATGAAAAACTGTTTTTT
clone size: .; J gene: TRBJ1-5; CDR3 length: 13; V gene: TRBV2; D gene: .; CDR3 protein: CASSAGEEQPQHF; CDR3 DNA: TGTGCCAGCAGTGCAGGGGAAGAACAGCCCCAGCATTTT
clone size: .; J gene: TRBJ1-1; CDR3 length: 13; V gene: TRBV19; D gene: .; CDR3 protein: CASSIRHSPEAFF; CDR3 DNA: TGTGCCAGTAGTATACGACACTCTCCTGAAGCTTTCTTT
clone size: .; J gene: TRBJ2-3; CDR3 length: 15; V gene: TRBV4-2; D gene: TRBD2; CDR3 protein: CASSQEGGRADTQYF; CDR3 DNA: TGTGCCAGCAGCCAAGAGGGAGGGCGGGCAGATACGCAGTATTTT